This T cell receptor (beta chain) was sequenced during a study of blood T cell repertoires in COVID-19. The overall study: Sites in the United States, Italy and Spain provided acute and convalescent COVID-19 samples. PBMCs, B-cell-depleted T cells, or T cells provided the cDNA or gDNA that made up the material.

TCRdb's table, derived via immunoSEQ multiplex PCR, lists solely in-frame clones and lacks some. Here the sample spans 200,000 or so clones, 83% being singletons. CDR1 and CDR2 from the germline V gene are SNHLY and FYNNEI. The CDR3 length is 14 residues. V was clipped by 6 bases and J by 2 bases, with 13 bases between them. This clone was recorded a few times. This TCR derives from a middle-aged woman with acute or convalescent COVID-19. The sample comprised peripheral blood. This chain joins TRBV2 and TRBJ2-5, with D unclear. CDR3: CASSHYDSQETQYF. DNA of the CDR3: TGTGCCAGCAGCCACTACGATTCTCAAGAGACCCAGTACTTC.